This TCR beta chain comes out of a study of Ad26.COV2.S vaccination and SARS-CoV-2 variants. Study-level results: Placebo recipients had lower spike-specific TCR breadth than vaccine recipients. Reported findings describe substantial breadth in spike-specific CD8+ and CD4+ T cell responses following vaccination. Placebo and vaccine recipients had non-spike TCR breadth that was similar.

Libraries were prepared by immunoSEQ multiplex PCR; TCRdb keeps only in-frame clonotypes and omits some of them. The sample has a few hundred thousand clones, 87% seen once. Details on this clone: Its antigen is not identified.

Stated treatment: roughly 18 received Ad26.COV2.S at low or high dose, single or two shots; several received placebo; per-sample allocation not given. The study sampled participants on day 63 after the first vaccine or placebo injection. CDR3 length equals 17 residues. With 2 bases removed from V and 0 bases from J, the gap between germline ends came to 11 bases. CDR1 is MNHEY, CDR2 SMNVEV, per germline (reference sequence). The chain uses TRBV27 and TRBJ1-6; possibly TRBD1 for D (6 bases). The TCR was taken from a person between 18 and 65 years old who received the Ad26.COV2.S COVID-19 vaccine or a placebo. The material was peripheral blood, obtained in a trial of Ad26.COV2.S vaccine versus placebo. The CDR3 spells CASSLQGPSSYNSPLHF. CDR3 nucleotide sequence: TGTGCCAGCAGTTTACAGGGGCCAAGCTCCTATAATTCACCCCTCCACTTT.